Following are 9 T cell receptor beta chains from one sample sequenced in a study of blood T cell repertoires in COVID-19. Produced via immunoSEQ multiplex PCR; TCRdb's table is partial and in-frame only. This table has 250,000 to 350,000 clones, approximately 90% appearing once. The material sequenced was peripheral blood. These receptors were collected from a woman aged 50 to 60 with COVID-19, enrolled during active disease.

The gene calls are TRBV29-1 and TRBJ2-7; D perhaps matches TRBD2 (7 bases). The CDR3 is 14 residues long. CDR1 and CDR2 from the germline V gene are SQVTM and ANQGSEA. The V and J ends lost 1 base and 3 bases respectively, with 13 bases between them. CDR3: CSVEGWEGGYEQYF. The CDR3 DNA reads as TGCAGCGTTGAAGGGTGGGAGGGGGGCTACGAGCAGTACTTC.

This sequence joins TRBV29-1 and TRBJ1-5, with unresolved D. Per the germline V gene, CDR1 is SQVTM and CDR2 is ANQGSEA. The CDR3 extends over 16 amino acids. DNA of the CDR3: TGCATGCAAACGGGGTGGACCACAGCGAGAGAACAGCCCCAGCATTTT. Its translation is CMQTGWTTAREQPQHF.

This clone was seen only a few times. The chain uses TRBV6-6 and TRBJ1-5; tentative D call: TRBD1 (5 bases). From germline, CDR1 is MNHNY and CDR2 SVGAGI (reference sequence). V lost 5 bases, J lost 6 bases, and 23 bases lay in between. The CDR3 loop spans 17 amino acids. CDR3 in amino acids: CASSQTAGTLIGQPQHF. Written as DNA, the CDR3 is TGTGCCAGCAGTCAAACGGCGGGGACCCTTATTGGTCAGCCCCAGCATTTT.

This clone showed up just once. The chain carries TRBV5-4 and TRBJ2-3; D is unclear. This CDR3 region has 16 residues. Germline V gene sequence: CDR1 SGHNT, CDR2 YYREEE (reference sequence). Between the trimmed V and J ends, which lost 4 bases and 0 bases, there was a span of 15 bases. DNA of the CDR3: TGTGCCAGCAGCACCTCACTTATCCGTAGCACAGATACGCAGTATTTT. Translation gives CASSTSLIRSTDTQYF.

This chain joins TRBV24-1 and TRBJ2-7; D may be TRBD1 (5 bases). V lost 2 bases and J lost 2, with 9 bases in between. CDR1 and CDR2 from the germline V gene are KGHDR and SFDVKD. The CDR3 runs 14 residues. The CDR3 sequence: CATSDSQATYEQYF. CDR3 DNA sequence: TGTGCCACCAGTGATTCACAGGCTACCTACGAGCAGTACTTC.

This sequence joins TRBV6-5 and TRBJ2-5; 13 bases are shared with TRBD2. J gave up 9 bases and V 8 bases, and 9 bases lay outside the gene matches. The CDR3 covers 14 residues. Germline V gene lookup returns CDR1 MNHEY and CDR2 SVGAGI. The CDR3 sequence: CASDGTSGIGAQYF. CDR3 sequence (DNA): TGTGCCAGCGACGGGACTAGCGGGATAGGGGCCCAGTACTTC.

The chain is built from TRBV20-1 and TRBJ2-3; D unclear. V gave up 6 bases and J gave up 2 bases, with 6 bases separating them. This CDR3 comprises 11 residues. Per germline, CDR1 DFQATT and CDR2 SNEGSKA (reference sequence). The CDR3 here is CSASFTDTQYF. The CDR3 DNA follows: TGCAGTGCATCCTTCACAGATACGCAGTATTTT.

On this clone itself: Distinct nucleotide sequences in the sample also encode this CDR3. The gene calls are TRBV12-3 or TRBV12-4 and TRBJ1-1; D gene ambiguous. This CDR3 is 13 amino acids long. Trimming stripped 4 bases from V and 5 bases from J, with 11 bases between. CDR3 DNA sequence: TGTGCCAGCAGTTCTCAAGGAGGGACTGAAGCTTTCTTT. Protein product: CASSSQGGTEAFF.

V is TRBV27 and J is TRBJ2-3; D uncertain. Trimming stripped 7 bases from V and 6 bases from J, with 14 bases between. This CDR3 comprises 13 residues. Germline CDR1 reads MNHEY; CDR2 reads SMNVEV (reference sequence). The CDR3 DNA reads TGTGCCAGCAAAGCCCACTACTCCGATACGCAGTATTTT. Its protein is CASKAHYSDTQYF.